The 24 T cell receptor beta chains presented below share a single source sample, sequenced in a study of CD8 T cells in Susac syndrome. The RNA, roughly 0.45 to 1 ug, was put through reverse transcription using random hexamers. TCRdb reprocessed the immunoSEQ multiplex PCR reads with MiXCR, giving one entry per CDR3 protein. In the table there are about 140,000 distinct CDR3 sequences, about 93% of which are singletons. Material: CD8+ T cells from PBMCs. These receptors originate from a human donor in good health.

The J gene is TRBJ2-7, the V gene TRBV12-3 or TRBV12-4; D may be TRBD2 (5 bases). V dropped 7 bases and J dropped 5 bases, with 18 bases sitting between them. CDR3 length: 14 amino acids. CDR3 DNA: TGTGCCAGCACCTTAGGTCGTCGAGGGCACGAGCAGTACTTC. It encodes CASTLGRRGHEQYF.

The sample holds a few counts of this clonotype. The chain joins TRBV27 to TRBJ2-1; the D gene is possibly TRBD2 (7 bases). The CDR3 extends over 14 amino acids. V was pared by 5 bases and J by 1 base, with 9 bases between. The germline gives CDR1 MNHEY, CDR2 SMNVEV (reference sequence). This chain's CDR3 is CASSEGGSYNEQFF. As DNA, the CDR3 is TGTGCCAGCAGTGAGGGGGGGTCCTACAATGAGCAGTTCTTC.

The chain combines TRBV27 with TRBJ2-1; maybe TRBD2 (6 bases). The CDR3 has 15 amino acids. Trimming cost V 4 bases and J 7 bases, with 17 bases left between them. Germline CDR1 is MNHEY and CDR2 is SMNVEV (reference sequence). The CDR3 region is CASSSVRERRNEQFF. CDR3 DNA sequence: TGTGCCAGCAGTTCGGTACGGGAGCGACGGAATGAGCAGTTCTTC.

CDR3 protein: CASGPLPSEKGDTQYF. CDR3 nucleotides: TGTGCCAGCGGACCCCTTCCGTCGGAGAAAGGAGATACGCAGTATTTT. This chain joins TRBV7-8 and TRBJ2-3; D is unclear. Trimming stripped 8 bases from V and 5 bases from J, with 23 bases between. Germline values: CDR1 SGHVS, CDR2 FQNEAQ. There are 16 residues in the CDR3.

The DNA of the CDR3 is TGCGCCAGCAGCCCTTACAGGGAAGGGGATGAAAAACTGTTTTTT. This encodes CASSPYREGDEKLFF. V and J are TRBV4-3 and TRBJ1-4; D is possibly TRBD1 (6 bases). With 4 bases removed from V and 6 bases from J, the gap between germline ends came to 15 bases. The CDR3 covers 15 residues. Looked up from germline, CDR1 is LGHNA and CDR2 is YSLEER.

V and J are TRBV11-2 and TRBJ2-7; 9 nucleotides match TRBD2. CDR3 length: 12 residues. Germline V gene data show CDR1 as SGHAT and CDR2 as FQNNGV. V dropped 8 bases and J dropped 6; count of bases not matched to a gene: 5. The CDR3 loop reads CASSSGAFEQYF. The DNA of the CDR3 is TGTGCCAGCTCTAGCGGGGCCTTCGAGCAGTACTTC.

For the CDR3, the DNA is TGTGCCAGCAGAGAATCTAGTGGCGAGCAGTACTTC. Translated: CASRESSGEQYF. This chain connects TRBV5-4 to TRBJ2-7; D gene uncertain. The V and J ends lost 5 bases and 6 bases respectively, with 12 bases between them. Germline V CDR1 and CDR2: SGHNT, YYREEE (reference sequence). The CDR3 has 12 residues. Supplemented by reference TRBV5-4 and TRBJ2-7, the full variable domain reads ETGVTQSPTHLIKTRGQQVTLRCSSQSGHNTVSWYQQALGQGPQFIFQYYREEENGRGNFPPRFSGLQFPNYSSELNVNALELDDSALYLCASRESSGEQYFGPGTRLTVT.

The chain uses TRBV7-9 and TRBJ2-2; 8 positions agree with TRBD1. Germline trimming cut 5 bases from V and 5 bases from J; bases unmatched to any gene: 10. The CDR3 is 16 residues long. In germline, CDR1 is SEHNR, CDR2 FQNEAQ (reference sequence). Written as DNA, the CDR3 is TGTGCCAGCAGCCCATCCGGGACAGGACCGACCGGGGAGCTGTTTTTT. Its translation: CASSPSGTGPTGELFF.

The chain's CDR3 is CASSQEGPRLAGVYEQYF. The CDR3 coding sequence is TGCGCCAGCAGCCAAGAAGGGCCGCGGCTAGCGGGAGTGTACGAGCAGTACTTC. This rearrangement joins TRBV4-3 to TRBJ2-7, with 10 nucleotides matching TRBD2. Trimming took 0 bases from V and 4 from J; bases not matched to a gene: 12. Looked up from germline, CDR1 is LGHNA and CDR2 is YSLEER. This CDR3 contains 18 residues.

V gene TRBV27 combines with J gene TRBJ2-1; a possible D gene is TRBD2 (5 bases). The CDR3 covers 15 residues. The germline V and J ends were trimmed by 8 bases and 1 base, with 15 bases remaining between them. CDR1 and CDR2 (germline): MNHEY, SMNVEV (reference sequence). CDR3 sequence: CASSFRGSSYNEQFF. CDR3 nucleotide sequence: TGTGCCAGCTCATTCCGGGGATCGTCCTACAATGAGCAGTTCTTC.

The J gene is TRBJ2-2, the V gene TRBV1. TRBV1 is tagged as a pseudogene. This CDR3 has 16 amino acids. This chain's CDR3 is CTSSQGRRVLNGELFF. The CDR3, as DNA: TGCACCAGCAGCCAAGGAAGAAGGGTACTAAACGGGGAGCTGTTTTTT.

The gene calls are TRBV20-1 and TRBJ2-1, with unresolved D. Trimming took 5 bases from V and 4 from J, leaving 18 bases between them. The germline gives CDR1 DFQATT, CDR2 SNEGSKA (reference sequence). The CDR3 covers 15 residues. The CDR3 region has the DNA TGCAGTGCTTCGTCCGCGATAGCTGATTACAATGAGCAGTTCTTC. Translated: CSASSAIADYNEQFF.

The chain joins TRBV15 to TRBJ1-1; D gene ambiguous. V was cut by 4 bases and J by 4 bases, with 10 bases left in between. The CDR3 extends over 13 amino acids. Germline V CDR1 and CDR2: LNHNV, YYDKDF (reference sequence). The DNA of the CDR3 is TGTGCCACCAGCAAAGACACAATCACTGAAGCTTTCTTT. This translates into CATSKDTITEAFF.

V usage is TRBV18 and J usage is TRBJ2-1; 10 bases agree with TRBD1. The CDR3 length is 16 residues. Germline V gene sequence: CDR1 KGHSH, CDR2 LQKENI. Losses at the gene ends were 11 bases for V and 1 base for J; bases not matched to a gene: 11. The CDR3 DNA is TGTGCCTCTCACCATGGACAGGGGGGGTCCTACAATGAGCAGTTCTTC. The encoded protein is CASHHGQGGSYNEQFF.

The CDR3 bases are TGCAGTGCGCTAGCGGAGAGCTCCTACAATGAGCAGTTCTTC. This translates into CSALAESSYNEQFF. The V call is TRBV20-1, the J call TRBJ2-1; 7 nucleotides match TRBD2. The length of the CDR3 is 14 residues. Germline values: CDR1 DFQATT, CDR2 SNEGSKA (reference sequence). V lost 6 bases, J lost 0 bases, and 5 bases stayed unmatched.

The V and J genes are TRBV12-5 and TRBJ1-1; TRBD1 aligns across 8 bases. The CDR3 loop spans 13 amino acids. J was trimmed by 4 bases and V by 6 bases; bases with no gene match: 4. Germline V lookup: CDR1 LGHNT, CDR2 FRNRAP. The CDR3 sequence: CASGLTGGTEAFF. CDR3 bases: TGTGCTAGTGGCCTCACAGGGGGCACTGAAGCTTTCTTT.

V gene TRBV7-9 combines with J gene TRBJ1-3; D unresolved. CDR3 size: 11 residues. The V gene lost 7 bases and the J gene lost 8 bases, with 9 bases spanning the gap. Germline V gene sequence: CDR1 SEHNR, CDR2 FQNEAQ (reference sequence). In nucleotides, the CDR3 is TGTGCCAGCATCATGAGAGACACCATATATTTT. It yields the protein CASIMRDTIYF. The full variable domain, its missing parts supplied by reference TRBV7-9 and TRBJ1-3, is DTGVSQNPRHKITKRGQNVTFRCDPISEHNRLYWYRQTLGQGPEFLTYFQNEAQLEKSRLLSDRFSAERPKGSFSTLEIQRTEQGDSAMYLCASIMRDTIYFGEGSWLTVV.

CDR3 loop: CASSLDFPALTEAFF. The CDR3 DNA sequence: TGTGCCAGCAGCTTAGATTTTCCCGCACTGACTGAAGCTTTCTTT. This chain joins TRBV7-9 and TRBJ1-1, with D hard to call. Deletions cut 1 base from V and 5 bases from J, with 14 bases between. Looked up from germline, CDR1 is SEHNR and CDR2 is FQNEAQ (reference sequence). This CDR3 contains 15 residues.

The rearrangement links TRBV27 to TRBJ2-3; D is undetermined. In germline, CDR1 is MNHEY, CDR2 SMNVEV (reference sequence). The CDR3 totals 14 residues. The V end was cut by 8 bases, the J end by 4 bases, with 16 bases between. The CDR3 DNA is TGTGCCAGCGGAGAAAGGTTCATTGCAGATACGCAGTATTTT. It codes for CASGERFIADTQYF.

The chain has TRBV9 and TRBJ1-1, with D tentatively TRBD1 (6 bases). The V end was cut by 3 bases, the J end by 6 bases, with 12 bases between. The CDR3 has 13 amino acids. CDR1 SGDLS and CDR2 YYNGEE come from the germline V gene. CDR3 in amino acids: CASSAQGRAEAFF. DNA for the CDR3: TGTGCCAGCAGCGCGCAGGGGAGGGCTGAAGCTTTCTTT.

The chain combines TRBV20-1 with TRBJ2-7, with a weak D call TRBD1 (6 bases). The CDR3 has 14 residues. V gave up 5 bases and J gave up 0 bases, with 14 bases separating them. Germline lookup yields CDR1 DFQATT and CDR2 SNEGSKA (reference sequence). CDR3 coding DNA: TGCAGTGCTCGGTGGGACAAGAGCTCCTACGAGCAGTACTTC. Translating gives CSARWDKSSYEQYF.

V and J are TRBV15 and TRBJ1-5; the D is unclear. The germline V gene has CDR1 LNHNV and CDR2 YYDKDF (reference sequence). The V gene lost 6 bases and the J gene lost 4 bases, with 7 bases spanning the gap. CDR3 length equals 12 residues. The CDR3 sequence: CATRSENQPQHF. In DNA, the CDR3 is TGTGCCACCAGGAGTGAGAATCAGCCCCAGCATTTT.

The chain joins TRBV9 to TRBJ2-5, with D tentatively TRBD2 (5 bases). The CDR3 runs to 14 residues. Germline V CDR1 and CDR2: SGDLS, YYNGEE. The V end lost 0 bases, the J end lost 1 base, and 7 bases lay between the germline ends. The CDR3 here is CASSVAGGQETQYF. The CDR3 DNA follows: TGTGCCAGCAGCGTAGCAGGAGGCCAAGAGACCCAGTACTTC.

The chain couples TRBV7-3 to TRBJ2-1, with 8 bases identical to TRBD2. The CDR3 extends over 15 amino acids. Germline V gives CDR1 SGHTA, CDR2 FQGTGA. V gave up 1 base and J gave up 7 bases; unmatched junction bases: 6. The CDR3 protein is CASSLMAGGQNEQFF. DNA of the CDR3: TGTGCCAGCAGCTTAATGGCGGGAGGCCAAAATGAGCAGTTCTTC.